This T cell receptor (beta chain) was recovered during a study of blood T cell repertoires in COVID-19. Turning to the study itself: Collection of acute and convalescent COVID-19 samples took place in the United States, Italy and Spain.

Profiling relied on immunoSEQ multiplex PCR, and the TCRdb table lists in-frame clones only, not all of them. This table holds about 68,000 clones, about 80% found once. The CDR3 sequence is 11 residues long. The germline CDR1 and CDR2 sequences are DFQATT and SNEGSKA (reference sequence). On this clone: Its ends do not fully match the called genes, so a read error is possible.

The chain uses TRBV20-1 and TRBJ2-5, with D tentatively TRBD1 (6 bases). This clonotype was sampled from a human donor in a cohort sampled during active COVID-19. The sample comprised peripheral blood. The CDR3 region has the DNA TGCAGTGCGAGAGACAGGGAGACCCAGTACTTC. Translating it yields CSARDRETQYF.